The 19 T cell receptor beta chains reported below all come from one sample, sequenced in a study of cytomegalovirus exposure and HLA in healthy donors. 60 Vbeta and 13 Jbeta primers were used in PCR. The table came from immunoSEQ multiplex PCR; TCRdb's copy has only in-frame clones and leaves some out. The sample has around 120,000 clones, approximately 80% seen once. Sample: PBMCs. These receptors were taken from a woman aged 40 to 50 in good health and CMV-seropositive.

The rearrangement joins TRBV6-5 to TRBJ2-2; 8 nucleotides align to TRBD2. V lost 9 bases and J lost 7; bases outside the gene matches: 10. Germline lookup yields CDR1 MNHEY and CDR2 SVGAGI. The CDR3 covers 14 residues. As DNA, the CDR3 is TGTGCCAGTAGAAGCGGGGGAATGGTCGGGGAGCTGTTTTTT. Its protein product is CASRSGGMVGELFF.

The rearrangement joins TRBV5-4 to TRBJ1-1, with 10 bases identical to TRBD1. Germline CDR1 and CDR2: SGHNT and YYREEE (reference sequence). V lost 0 bases to trimming and J lost 0 bases; unmatched junction nucleotides: 5. CDR3 size: 17 residues. As DNA, the CDR3 is TGTGCCAGCAGCTTGGGGACAGGGGGGACCATGAACACTGAAGCTTTCTTT. Translating gives CASSLGTGGTMNTEAFF.

The rearrangement joins TRBV27 to TRBJ1-1, with D maybe TRBD1 (5 bases). V was shortened by 5 bases and J by 1 base, with 14 bases between the two germline ends. The germline CDR1 and CDR2 sequences are MNHEY and SMNVEV (reference sequence). This CDR3 spans 15 amino acids. CDR3 sequence (DNA): TGTGCCAGCAGTATCACCCCAGGGCGGAACACTGAAGCTTTCTTT. It yields the protein CASSITPGRNTEAFF.

This clone has only a few counts. The chain joins TRBV6-6 to TRBJ2-3; D not resolved. The germline V and J ends were trimmed by 6 bases and 0 bases, with 13 bases remaining between them. This CDR3 region has 15 residues. Germline CDR1 MNHNY, CDR2 SVGAGI (reference sequence). The CDR3, as DNA: TGTGCCAGCAGCCCAGGTCGTCTGAGCACAGATACGCAGTATTTT. It is translated as CASSPGRLSTDTQYF.

V gene TRBV27 combines with J gene TRBJ2-1, with 14 nucleotides matching TRBD2. The CDR3 length is 17 residues. V shed 5 bases and J 4 bases; nucleotides not matched to a gene: 7. CDR1 and CDR2 (germline): MNHEY, SMNVEV (reference sequence). The CDR3 spells CASSPGTSGRGYNEQFF. The CDR3 DNA reads as TGTGCCAGCAGTCCCGGGACTAGCGGGAGAGGGTACAATGAGCAGTTCTTC.

This chain joins TRBV5-1 and TRBJ2-1, with a weak D call TRBD2 (6 bases). This CDR3 spans 16 amino acids. The V end lost 0 bases, the J end lost 1 base, and 11 bases lay between the germline ends. Germline lookup yields CDR1 SGHRS and CDR2 YFSETQ. DNA of the CDR3: TGCGCCAGCAGCTTGGATGTGGGGGGATCCTACAATGAGCAGTTCTTC. Its translation: CASSLDVGGSYNEQFF.

The V call is TRBV18, the J call TRBJ2-3; the match to TRBD1 covers 9 bases. The CDR3 runs 16 residues. V was pared by 0 bases and J by 2 bases, with 3 bases of the junction left unmatched. CDR1 and CDR2 from the germline V gene are KGHSH and LQKENI. The CDR3, as DNA: TGTGCCAGCTCACCACCGGGACAGGGATTCACAGATACGCAGTATTTT. It codes for CASSPPGQGFTDTQYF. Full variable domain (outside the CDR3, taken from reference TRBV18 and TRBJ2-3): NAGVMQNPRHLVRRRGQEARLRCSPMKGHSHVYWYRQLPEEGLKFMVYLQKENIIDESGMPKERFSAEFPKEGPSILRIQQVVRGDSAAYFCASSPPGQGFTDTQYFGPGTRLTVL.

This rearrangement joins TRBV2 to TRBJ2-7; 11 nucleotides agree with TRBD2. With 6 bases clipped from V and 4 bases from J, the junction kept 11 bases outside the gene matches. CDR3 length: 16 residues. Germline values: CDR1 SNHLY, CDR2 FYNNEI. CDR3 DNA: TGTGCCAGCAGCTCCCGTAGCGGGAGGGCTAGGTACGAGCAGTACTTC. Protein sequence: CASSSRSGRARYEQYF.

The CDR3 bases are TGTGCCAGCAGCCCCCGGGGTAGTCGCAATGAGCAGTTCTTC. This gives the protein CASSPRGSRNEQFF. The genes are TRBV7-3 and TRBJ2-1, with a possible D match to TRBD2 (5 bases). Trimming took 5 bases from V and 6 from J, leaving 14 bases between them. This CDR3 comprises 14 residues. Germline assignment: CDR1 SGHTA and CDR2 FQGTGA.

The chain couples TRBV14 to TRBJ2-5; TRBD2 might be the D (5 bases). The ends were cut back, 4 bases at V and 2 bases at J, with 11 bases in the middle. There are 14 residues in the CDR3. Per the germline V gene, CDR1 is SGHDN and CDR2 is FVKESK. The CDR3 DNA reads as TGTGCCAGCAGCCTTAGGGAGTTGCAAGAGACCCAGTACTTC. It is translated as CASSLRELQETQYF.

This clone was observed a few times. The chain links TRBV7-9 to TRBJ1-4, with D unresolved. Germline CDR1 is SEHNR and CDR2 is FQNEAQ (reference sequence). The CDR3 length is 15 residues. The V end was cut by 5 bases, the J end by 0 bases, with 10 bases between. This CDR3 reads CASSLYSTTNEKLFF. In nucleotides, the CDR3 is TGTGCCAGCAGCCTTTACAGCACAACTAATGAAAAACTGTTTTTT.

This clone was seen only a few times. The chain is built from TRBV27 and TRBJ1-4, with D unresolved. The CDR3 runs 16 residues. The V and J ends lost 4 bases and 4 bases respectively, with 16 bases between them. The germline CDR1 and CDR2 sequences are MNHEY and SMNVEV (reference sequence). The CDR3 DNA is TGTGCCAGCAGTTCCGGACGGACGGAGGTTAATGAAAAACTGTTTTTT. Protein: CASSSGRTEVNEKLFF.

The V call is TRBV5-1, the J call TRBJ2-5; 7 nucleotides align to TRBD1. This CDR3 is built from 13 residues. The V segment lost 5 bases and the J segment 2 bases; nucleotides outside the gene matches: 3. Germline V lookup: CDR1 SGHRS, CDR2 YFSETQ. For the CDR3, the DNA is TGCGCCAGCAGGCCGGGACAGCAAGAGACCCAGTACTTC. Residues: CASRPGQQETQYF.

The sample holds a few counts of this clone. The chain carries TRBV4-2 and TRBJ2-7; the match to TRBD1 covers 10 bases. With 3 bases clipped from V and 4 bases from J, the junction kept 15 bases outside the gene matches. The CDR3 runs to 18 residues. The germline V gene encodes CDR1 LGHNA and CDR2 YNFKEQ. In DNA, the CDR3 is TGTGCCAGCAGCCATGGGCCCCTTACCGGGACAGGGGCTTACGAGCAGTACTTC. It codes for CASSHGPLTGTGAYEQYF.

The chain couples TRBV18 to TRBJ1-4, with a possible D match to TRBD1 (5 bases). The V end lost 3 bases, the J end lost 8 bases, and 13 bases lay between the germline ends. Germline V lookup: CDR1 KGHSH, CDR2 LQKENI. The CDR3 sequence is 14 residues long. In nucleotides, the CDR3 is TGTGCCAGCTCACCGAATTCAGGGCCCGAAAAACTGTTTTTT. It is translated as CASSPNSGPEKLFF.

The V call is TRBV5-6, the J call TRBJ2-3; a possible D gene is TRBD2 (6 bases). V was clipped by 0 bases and J by 3 bases, with 14 bases between them. Germline V gives CDR1 SGHDT, CDR2 YYEEEE. The CDR3 consists of 16 residues. The CDR3 nucleotides read TGTGCCAGCAGCTTGGGGAGGGGATCTCCTACAGATACGCAGTATTTT. This codes for CASSLGRGSPTDTQYF.

This clone was observed once. This rearrangement joins TRBV7-8 to TRBJ1-5, with D uncertain. Germline V gene data show CDR1 as SGHVS and CDR2 as FQNEAQ. The ends were cut back, 0 bases at V and 5 bases at J, with 11 bases in the middle. The CDR3 has 15 residues. CDR3 protein: CASSLARRPYQPQHF. CDR3 sequence (DNA): TGTGCCAGCAGCTTAGCCAGGAGGCCCTATCAGCCCCAGCATTTT.

The chain uses TRBV6-5 and TRBJ1-1, with D possibly TRBD1 on 5 matching bases. V gave up 6 bases and J gave up 2 bases, with 16 bases separating them. CDR1 is MNHEY, CDR2 SVGAGI, per germline. The CDR3 has 15 amino acids. Written as DNA, the CDR3 is TGTGCCAGCAGCCGACTCGAAAGGGGAAACACTGAAGCTTTCTTT. Translation: CASSRLERGNTEAFF.

The chain carries TRBV11-2 and TRBJ2-7, with D perhaps TRBD1 (5 bases). Germline V lookup: CDR1 SGHAT, CDR2 FQNNGV. The CDR3 consists of 13 residues. Trimming pared 3 bases from V and 6 bases from J, leaving 12 bases between. CDR3 sequence reads: CASSFHRFGEQYF. The DNA for the CDR3 is TGTGCCAGCAGCTTTCACAGGTTCGGCGAGCAGTACTTC.